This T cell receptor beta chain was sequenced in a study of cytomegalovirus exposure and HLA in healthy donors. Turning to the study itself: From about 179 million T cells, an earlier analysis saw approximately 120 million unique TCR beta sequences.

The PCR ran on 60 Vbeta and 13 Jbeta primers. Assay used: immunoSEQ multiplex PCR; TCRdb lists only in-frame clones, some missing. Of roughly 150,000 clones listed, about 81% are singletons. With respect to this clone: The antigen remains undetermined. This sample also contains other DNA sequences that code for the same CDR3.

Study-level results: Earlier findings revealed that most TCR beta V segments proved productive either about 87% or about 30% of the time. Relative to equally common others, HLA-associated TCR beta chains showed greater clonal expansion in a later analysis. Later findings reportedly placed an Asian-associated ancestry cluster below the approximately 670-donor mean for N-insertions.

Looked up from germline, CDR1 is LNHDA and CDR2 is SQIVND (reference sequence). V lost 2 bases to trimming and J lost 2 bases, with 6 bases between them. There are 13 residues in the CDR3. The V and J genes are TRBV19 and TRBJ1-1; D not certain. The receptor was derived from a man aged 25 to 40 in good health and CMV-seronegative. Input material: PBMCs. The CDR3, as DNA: TGTGCCAGTAGTATAAACGGTAACACTGAAGCTTTCTTT. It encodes CASSINGNTEAFF. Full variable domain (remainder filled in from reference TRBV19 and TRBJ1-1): DGGITQSPKYLFRKEGQNVTLSCEQNLNHDAMYWYRQDPGQGLRLIYYSQIVNDFQKGDIAEGYSVSREKKESFPLTVTSAQKNPTAFYLCASSINGNTEAFFGQGTRLTVV.